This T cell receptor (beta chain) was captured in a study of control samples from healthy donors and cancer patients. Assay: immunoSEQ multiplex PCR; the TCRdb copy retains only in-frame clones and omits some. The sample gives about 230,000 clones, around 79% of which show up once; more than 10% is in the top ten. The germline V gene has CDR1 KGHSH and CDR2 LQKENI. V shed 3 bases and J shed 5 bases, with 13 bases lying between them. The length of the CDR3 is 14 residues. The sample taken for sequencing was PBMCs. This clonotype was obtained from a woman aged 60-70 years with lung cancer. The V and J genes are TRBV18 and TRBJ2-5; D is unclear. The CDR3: CASSPPSMEETQYF. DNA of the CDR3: TGTGCCAGCTCACCTCCCTCGATGGAGGAGACCCAGTACTTC.